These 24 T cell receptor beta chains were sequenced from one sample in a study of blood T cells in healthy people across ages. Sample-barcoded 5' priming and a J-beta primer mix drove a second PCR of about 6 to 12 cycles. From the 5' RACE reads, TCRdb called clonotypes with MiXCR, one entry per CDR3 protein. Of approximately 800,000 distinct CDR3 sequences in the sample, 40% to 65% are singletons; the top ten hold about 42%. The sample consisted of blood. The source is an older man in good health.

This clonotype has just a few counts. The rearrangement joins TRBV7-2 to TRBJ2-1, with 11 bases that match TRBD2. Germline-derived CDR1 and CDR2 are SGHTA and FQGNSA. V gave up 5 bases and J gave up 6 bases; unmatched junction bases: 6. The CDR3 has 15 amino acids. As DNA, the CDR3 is TGTGCCAGCAGCGTTAGCGGGAGGGCCCTCAATGAGCAGTTCTTC. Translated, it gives CASSVSGRALNEQFF.

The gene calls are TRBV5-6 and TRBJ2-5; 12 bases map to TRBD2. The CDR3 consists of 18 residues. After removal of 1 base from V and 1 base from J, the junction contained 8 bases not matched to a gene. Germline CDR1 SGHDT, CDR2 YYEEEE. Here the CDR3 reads CASSLLGLAGHGQETQYF. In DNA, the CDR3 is TGTGCCAGCAGCTTGTTGGGACTAGCGGGCCATGGCCAAGAGACCCAGTACTTC.

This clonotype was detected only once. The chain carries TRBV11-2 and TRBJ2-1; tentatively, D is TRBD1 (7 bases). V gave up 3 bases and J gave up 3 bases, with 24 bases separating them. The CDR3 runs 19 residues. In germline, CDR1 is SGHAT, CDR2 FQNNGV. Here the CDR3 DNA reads TGTGCCAGCAGCTTCCGAGGACTGGAGGGGGCGGCGGTCTACAATGAGCAGTTCTTC. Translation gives CASSFRGLEGAAVYNEQFF.

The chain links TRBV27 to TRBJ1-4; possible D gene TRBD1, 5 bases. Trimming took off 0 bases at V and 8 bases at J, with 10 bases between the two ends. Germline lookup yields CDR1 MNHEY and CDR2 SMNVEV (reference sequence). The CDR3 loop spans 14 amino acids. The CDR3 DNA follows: TGTGCCAGCAGTTTATCTGGGGCAGGGGAAAAACTGTTTTTT. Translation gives CASSLSGAGEKLFF.

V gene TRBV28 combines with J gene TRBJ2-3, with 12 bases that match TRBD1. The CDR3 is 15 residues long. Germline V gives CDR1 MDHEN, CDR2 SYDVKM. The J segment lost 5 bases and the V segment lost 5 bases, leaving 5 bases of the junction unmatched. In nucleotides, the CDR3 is TGTGCCAGCAGTCTGGGGACAGGGGGCATAGATACGCAGTATTTT. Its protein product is CASSLGTGGIDTQYF.

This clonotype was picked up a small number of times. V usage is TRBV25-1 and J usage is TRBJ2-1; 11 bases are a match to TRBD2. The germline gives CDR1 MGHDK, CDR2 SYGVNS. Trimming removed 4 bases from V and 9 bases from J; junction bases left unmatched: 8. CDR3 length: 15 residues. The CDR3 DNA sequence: TGTGCCAGCAGTGGGCCGACTAGCGGGACGGGTGAGCAGTTCTTC. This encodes CASSGPTSGTGEQFF.

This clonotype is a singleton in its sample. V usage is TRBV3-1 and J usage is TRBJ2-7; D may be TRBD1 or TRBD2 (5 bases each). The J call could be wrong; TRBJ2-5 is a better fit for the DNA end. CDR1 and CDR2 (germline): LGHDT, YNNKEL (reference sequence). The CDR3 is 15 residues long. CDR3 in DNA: TGTGCCAGCAGCCAAGGGTGGGGGAGTGGGGAGACCCAGTACTTC. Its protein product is CASSQGWGSGETQYF.

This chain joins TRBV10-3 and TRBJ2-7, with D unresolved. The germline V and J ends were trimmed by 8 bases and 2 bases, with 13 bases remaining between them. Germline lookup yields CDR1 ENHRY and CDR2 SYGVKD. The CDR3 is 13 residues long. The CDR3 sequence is CAISQASTYEQYF. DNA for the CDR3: TGTGCCATCTCCCAGGCATCCACCTACGAGCAGTACTTC.

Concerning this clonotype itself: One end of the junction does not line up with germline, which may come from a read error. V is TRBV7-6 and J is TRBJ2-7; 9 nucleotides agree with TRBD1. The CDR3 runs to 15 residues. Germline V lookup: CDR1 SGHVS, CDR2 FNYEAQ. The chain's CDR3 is CTSSLAATGGYEQYF. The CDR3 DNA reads TGTACCAGCAGCTTAGCGGCGACAGGGGGTTACGAGCAGTACTTC.

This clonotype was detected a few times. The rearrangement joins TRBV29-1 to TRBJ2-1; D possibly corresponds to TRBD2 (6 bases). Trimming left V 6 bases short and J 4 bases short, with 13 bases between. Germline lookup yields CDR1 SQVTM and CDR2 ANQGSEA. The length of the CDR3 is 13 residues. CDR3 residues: CSVRSGLYNEQFF. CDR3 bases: TGCAGCGTGCGTAGCGGCCTATACAATGAGCAGTTCTTC.

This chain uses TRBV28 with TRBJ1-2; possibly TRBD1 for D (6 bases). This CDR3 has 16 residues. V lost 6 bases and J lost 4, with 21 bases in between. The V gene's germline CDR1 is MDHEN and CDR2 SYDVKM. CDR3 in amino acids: CASRTIGGGLTYGYTF. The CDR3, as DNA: TGTGCCAGCAGAACGATTGGGGGGGGGCTTACCTATGGCTACACCTTC.

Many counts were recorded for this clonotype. CDR3 residues: CASSPDTATNEKLFF. The CDR3 coding sequence is TGTGCCAGCAGTCCTGACACCGCAACTAATGAAAAACTGTTTTTT. The chain joins TRBV5-4 to TRBJ1-4; D uncertain. The CDR3 is 15 amino acids. CDR1 and CDR2 (germline): SGHNT, YYREEE (reference sequence). V was clipped by 5 bases and J by 0 bases, with 11 bases between them.

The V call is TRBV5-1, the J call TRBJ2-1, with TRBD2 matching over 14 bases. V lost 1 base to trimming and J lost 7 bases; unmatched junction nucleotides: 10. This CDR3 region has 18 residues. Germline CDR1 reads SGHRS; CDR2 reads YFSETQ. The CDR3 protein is CASSLTGTSGRGGNEQFF. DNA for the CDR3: TGCGCCAGCAGCTTGACCGGGACTAGCGGGAGAGGAGGTAATGAGCAGTTCTTC.

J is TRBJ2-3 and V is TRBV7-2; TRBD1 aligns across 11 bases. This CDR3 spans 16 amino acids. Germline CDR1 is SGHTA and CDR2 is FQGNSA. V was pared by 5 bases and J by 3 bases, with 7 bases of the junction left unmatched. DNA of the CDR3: TGTGCCAGCAGCCCCCGGACAGGGGGCGGGACAGATACGCAGTATTTT. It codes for CASSPRTGGGTDTQYF.

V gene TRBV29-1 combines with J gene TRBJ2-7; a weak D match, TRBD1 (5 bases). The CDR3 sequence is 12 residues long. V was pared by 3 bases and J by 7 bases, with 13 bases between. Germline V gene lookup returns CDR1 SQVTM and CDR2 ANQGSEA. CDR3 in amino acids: CSVDRVRNEQYF. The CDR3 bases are TGCAGCGTTGACAGGGTCAGGAATGAGCAGTACTTC.

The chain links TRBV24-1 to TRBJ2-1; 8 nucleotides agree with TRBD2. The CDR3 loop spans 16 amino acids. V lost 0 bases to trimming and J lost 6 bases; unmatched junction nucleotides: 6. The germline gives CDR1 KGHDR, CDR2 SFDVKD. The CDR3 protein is CATSDLTSGRVNEQFF. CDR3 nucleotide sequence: TGTGCCACCAGTGATTTGACTAGCGGTCGGGTCAATGAGCAGTTCTTC.

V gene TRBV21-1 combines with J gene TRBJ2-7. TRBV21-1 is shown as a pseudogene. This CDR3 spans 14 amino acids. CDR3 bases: TGCGCCAGCAGCAAAGGTATGCCTTCCTACGAGCAGTACTTC. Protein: CASSKGMPSYEQYF.

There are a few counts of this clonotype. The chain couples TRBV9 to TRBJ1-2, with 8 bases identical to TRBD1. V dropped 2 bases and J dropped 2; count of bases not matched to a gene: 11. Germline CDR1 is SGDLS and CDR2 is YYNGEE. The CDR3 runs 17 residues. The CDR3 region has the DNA TGTGCCAGCAGCGTTCAGCCCGGAGCAGGGGGCAACTATGGCTACACCTTC. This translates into CASSVQPGAGGNYGYTF.

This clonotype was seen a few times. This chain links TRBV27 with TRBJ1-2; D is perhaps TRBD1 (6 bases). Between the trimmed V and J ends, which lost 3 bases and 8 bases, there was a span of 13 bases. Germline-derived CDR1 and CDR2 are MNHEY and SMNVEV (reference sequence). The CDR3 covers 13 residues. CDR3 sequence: CASSFTGIGGYTF. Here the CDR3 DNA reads TGTGCCAGCAGTTTCACAGGGATAGGAGGCTACACCTTC.

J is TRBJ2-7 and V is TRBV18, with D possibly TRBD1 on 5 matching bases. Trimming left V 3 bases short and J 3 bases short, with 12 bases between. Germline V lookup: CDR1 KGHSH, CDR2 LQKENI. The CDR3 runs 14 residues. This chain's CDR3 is CASSPSAGNYEQYF. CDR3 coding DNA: TGTGCCAGCTCACCTTCGGCAGGGAACTACGAGCAGTACTTC.

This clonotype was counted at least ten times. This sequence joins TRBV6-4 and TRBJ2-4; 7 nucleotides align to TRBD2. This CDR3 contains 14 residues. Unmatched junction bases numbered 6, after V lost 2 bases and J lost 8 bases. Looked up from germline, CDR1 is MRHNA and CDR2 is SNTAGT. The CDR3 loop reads CASSDGTGGHIQYF. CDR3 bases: TGTGCCAGCAGTGACGGAACGGGAGGACACATTCAGTACTTC.

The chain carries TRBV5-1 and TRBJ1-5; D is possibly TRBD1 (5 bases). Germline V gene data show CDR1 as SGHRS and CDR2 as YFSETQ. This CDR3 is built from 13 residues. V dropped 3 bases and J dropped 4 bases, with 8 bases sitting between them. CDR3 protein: CASSSDTNQPQHF. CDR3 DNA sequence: TGCGCCAGCAGCTCGGACACGAATCAGCCCCAGCATTTT.

The CDR3 DNA reads TGCAGTGCTAGGGGCAGTCCTAATGAAAAACTGTTTTTT. It codes for CSARGSPNEKLFF. This chain connects TRBV20-1 to TRBJ1-4, with D uncertain. Germline-derived CDR1 and CDR2 are DFQATT and SNEGSKA (reference sequence). Trimming removed 3 bases at V and 3 bases at J, with 8 bases between. The CDR3 consists of 13 residues.

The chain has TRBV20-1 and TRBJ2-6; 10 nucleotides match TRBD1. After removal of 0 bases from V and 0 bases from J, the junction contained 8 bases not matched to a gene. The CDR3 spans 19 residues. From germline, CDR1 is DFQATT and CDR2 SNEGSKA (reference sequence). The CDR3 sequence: CSARDYRDRGLSGANVLTF. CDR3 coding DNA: TGCAGTGCTAGAGATTACCGGGACAGGGGACTCTCTGGGGCCAACGTCCTGACTTTC.